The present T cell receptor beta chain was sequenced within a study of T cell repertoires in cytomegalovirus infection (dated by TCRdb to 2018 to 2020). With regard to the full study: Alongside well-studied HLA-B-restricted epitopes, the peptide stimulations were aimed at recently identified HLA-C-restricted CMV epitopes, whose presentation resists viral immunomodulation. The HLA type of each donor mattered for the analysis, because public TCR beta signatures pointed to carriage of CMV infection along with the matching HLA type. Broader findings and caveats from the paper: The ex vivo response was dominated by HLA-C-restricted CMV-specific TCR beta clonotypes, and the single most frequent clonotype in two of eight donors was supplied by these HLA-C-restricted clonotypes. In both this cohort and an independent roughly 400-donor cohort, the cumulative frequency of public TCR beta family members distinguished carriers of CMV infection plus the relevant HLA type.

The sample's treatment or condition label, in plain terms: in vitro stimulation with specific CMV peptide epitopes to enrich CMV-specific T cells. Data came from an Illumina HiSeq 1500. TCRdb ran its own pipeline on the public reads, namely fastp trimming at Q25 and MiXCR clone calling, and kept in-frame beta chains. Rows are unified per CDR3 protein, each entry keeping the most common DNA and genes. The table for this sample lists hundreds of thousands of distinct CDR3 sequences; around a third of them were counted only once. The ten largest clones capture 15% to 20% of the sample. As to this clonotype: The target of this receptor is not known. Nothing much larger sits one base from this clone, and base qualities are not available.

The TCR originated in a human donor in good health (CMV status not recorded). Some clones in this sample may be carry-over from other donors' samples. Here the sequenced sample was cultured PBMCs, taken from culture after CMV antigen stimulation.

The CDR3 reads CASSLGTMGEQYF. The nucleotide sequence reads as follows: TGTGCCAGCAGTTTAGGCACAATGGGGGAGCAGTACTTC. The V and J genes are TRBV27 and TRBJ2-7, with the D gene uncertain. V is pared back by 2 bases and J by 7 bases, with 12 bases lying between the germline termini. The CDR3 goes from the cysteine to the phenylalanine over 13 residues. Only the CDR3 part of the read is kept: 39 bases, read in frame from the first base. CDR1 and CDR2, looked up from the germline V gene (reference sequence), are MNHEY and SMNVEV.